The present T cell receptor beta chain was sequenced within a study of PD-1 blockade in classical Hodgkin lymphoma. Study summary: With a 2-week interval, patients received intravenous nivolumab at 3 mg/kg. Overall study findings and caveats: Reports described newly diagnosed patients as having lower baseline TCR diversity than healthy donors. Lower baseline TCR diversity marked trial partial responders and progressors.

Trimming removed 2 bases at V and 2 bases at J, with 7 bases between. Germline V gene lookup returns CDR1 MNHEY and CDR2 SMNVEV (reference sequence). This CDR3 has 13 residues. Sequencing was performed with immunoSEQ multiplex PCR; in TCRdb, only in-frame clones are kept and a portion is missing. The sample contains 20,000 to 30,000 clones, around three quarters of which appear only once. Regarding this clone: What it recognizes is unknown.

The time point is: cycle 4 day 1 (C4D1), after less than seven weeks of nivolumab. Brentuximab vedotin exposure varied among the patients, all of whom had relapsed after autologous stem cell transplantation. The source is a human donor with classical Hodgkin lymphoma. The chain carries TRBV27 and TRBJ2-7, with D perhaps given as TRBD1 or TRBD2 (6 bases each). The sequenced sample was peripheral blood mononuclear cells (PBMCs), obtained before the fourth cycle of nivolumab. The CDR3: CASSLGGPYEQYF. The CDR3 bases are TGTGCCAGCAGTTTAGGGGGGCCCTACGAGCAGTACTTC.